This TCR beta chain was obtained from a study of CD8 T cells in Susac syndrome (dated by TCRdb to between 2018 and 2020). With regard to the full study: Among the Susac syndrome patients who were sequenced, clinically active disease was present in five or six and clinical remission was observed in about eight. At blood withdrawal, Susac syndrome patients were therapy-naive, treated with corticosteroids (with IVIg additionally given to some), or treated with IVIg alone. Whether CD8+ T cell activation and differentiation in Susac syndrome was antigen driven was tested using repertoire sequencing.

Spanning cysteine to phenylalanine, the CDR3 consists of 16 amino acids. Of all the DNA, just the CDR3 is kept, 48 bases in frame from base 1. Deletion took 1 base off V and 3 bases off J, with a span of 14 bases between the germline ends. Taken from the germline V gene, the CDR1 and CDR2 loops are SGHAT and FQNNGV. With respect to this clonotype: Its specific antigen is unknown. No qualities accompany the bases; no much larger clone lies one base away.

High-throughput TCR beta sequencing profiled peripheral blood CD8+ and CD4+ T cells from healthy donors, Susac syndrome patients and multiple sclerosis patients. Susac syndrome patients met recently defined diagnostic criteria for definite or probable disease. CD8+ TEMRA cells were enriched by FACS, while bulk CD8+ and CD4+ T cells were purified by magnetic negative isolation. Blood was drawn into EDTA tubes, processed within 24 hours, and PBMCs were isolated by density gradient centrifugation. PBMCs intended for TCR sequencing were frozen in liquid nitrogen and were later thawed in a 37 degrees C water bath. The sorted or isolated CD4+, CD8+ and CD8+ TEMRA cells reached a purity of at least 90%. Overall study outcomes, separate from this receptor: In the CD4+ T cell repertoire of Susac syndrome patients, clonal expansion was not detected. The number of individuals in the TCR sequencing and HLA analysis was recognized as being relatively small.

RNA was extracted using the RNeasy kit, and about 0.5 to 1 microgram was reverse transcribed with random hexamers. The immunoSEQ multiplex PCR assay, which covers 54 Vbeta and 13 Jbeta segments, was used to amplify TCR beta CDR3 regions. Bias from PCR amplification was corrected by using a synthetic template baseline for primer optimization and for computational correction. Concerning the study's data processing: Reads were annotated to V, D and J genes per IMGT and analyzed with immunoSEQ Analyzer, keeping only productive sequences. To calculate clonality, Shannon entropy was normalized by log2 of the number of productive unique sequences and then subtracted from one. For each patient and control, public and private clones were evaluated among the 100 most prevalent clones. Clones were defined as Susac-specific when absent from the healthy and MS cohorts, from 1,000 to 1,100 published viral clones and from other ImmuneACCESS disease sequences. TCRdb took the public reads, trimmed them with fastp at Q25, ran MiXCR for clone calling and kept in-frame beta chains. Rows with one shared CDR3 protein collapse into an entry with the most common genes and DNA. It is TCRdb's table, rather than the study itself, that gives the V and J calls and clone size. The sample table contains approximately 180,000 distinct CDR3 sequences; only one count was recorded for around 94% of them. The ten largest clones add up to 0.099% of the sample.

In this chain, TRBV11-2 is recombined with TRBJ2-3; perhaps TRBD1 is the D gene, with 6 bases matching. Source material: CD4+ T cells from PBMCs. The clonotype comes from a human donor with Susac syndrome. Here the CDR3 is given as CASSLGTNRVTDTQYF. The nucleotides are TGTGCCAGCAGCTTAGGGACAAACAGGGTTACAGATACGCAGTATTTT.